This T cell receptor beta chain was retrieved from a study of blood T cells in healthy people across ages. Study-level results: Naive CD4+ cells and diversity were both higher in long-lived donors than in aged donors.

It was with a sample-barcoded 5' primer and a J-beta primer mix that a second PCR of about 7 to 12 cycles was run. Carrying 12 random nucleotides, a template-switch adaptor labeled each individual cDNA molecule. Sequencing recovered at least 2.5 million CDR3-containing paired-end reads from each sample. Via MiXCR, TCRdb re-called the 5' RACE reads, giving one row per CDR3 protein. The sample consists of about 1.8 million distinct CDR3 sequences, around 50% of them appearing once. This clonotype has only one observation. The target antigen is unknown. J was trimmed by 2 bases and V by 2 bases; bases with no gene match: 6. Germline CDR1 is MNHEY and CDR2 is SVGAGI. CDR3 size: 16 residues. Per-sample PBMC isolation yielded at least 6.5 million cells.

The chain employs TRBV6-5 and TRBJ2-1; 7 bases are shared with TRBD2. This receptor was identified in a woman aged 40 to 49 in good health. Sequencing input: blood. The CDR3 nucleotides are TGTGCCAGCAGTTACGGCGGCGCGGGAGCCTACAATGAGCAGTTCTTC. It codes for CASSYGGAGAYNEQFF.